This T cell receptor (beta chain) was captured in a study of prognosis after radiotherapy for stage I lung cancer. Study details: No patient received concurrent therapy with stereotactic body radiotherapy.

The TCR beta CDR3 region was amplified from genomic DNA, with two rounds of multiplex PCR being used for the amplification. The first round of PCR was done with primers that matched each TRBV and TRBJ gene. MiXCR was run by TCRdb on the multiplex PCR reads, yielding one entry per CDR3 protein. The sample consists of about 16,000 distinct CDR3 sequences, around two fifths of them appearing once. Worth noting for this clonotype: The junction does not match germline at one end; this may be a read error.

There are 15 residues in the CDR3. The germline V gene encodes CDR1 SEHNR and CDR2 FQNEAQ (reference sequence). The J gene is TRBJ1-2, the V gene TRBV7-9; 9 positions agree with TRBD1. This material consisted of PBMCs, taken before or after stereotactic body radiation therapy (not recorded which). The sequence came from a donor aged 50 or older with non-small cell lung cancer. CDR3 coding DNA: TGTGTCAGCATAAAACCCTCGGGGACAGGGACAGGCTACACCTTC. This gives the protein CVSIKPSGTGTGYTF. Together with reference TRBV7-9 and TRBJ1-2, the CDR3 gives the full variable domain: DTGVSQNPRHKITKRGQNVTFRCDPISEHNRLYWYRQTLGQGPEFLTYFQNEAQLEKSRLLSDRFSAERPKGSFSTLEIQRTEQGDSAMYLCVSIKPSGTGTGYTFGSGTRLTVV.